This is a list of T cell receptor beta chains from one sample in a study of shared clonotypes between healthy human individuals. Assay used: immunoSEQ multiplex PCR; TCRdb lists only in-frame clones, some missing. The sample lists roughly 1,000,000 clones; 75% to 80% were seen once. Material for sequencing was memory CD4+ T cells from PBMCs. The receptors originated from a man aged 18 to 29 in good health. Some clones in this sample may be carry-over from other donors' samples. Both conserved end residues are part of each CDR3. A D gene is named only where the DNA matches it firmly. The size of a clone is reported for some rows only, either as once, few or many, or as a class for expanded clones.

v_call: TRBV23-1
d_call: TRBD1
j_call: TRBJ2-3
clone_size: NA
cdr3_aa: CASSQRSHRGVTDTQYF
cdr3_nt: TGCGCCAGCAGTCAGAGATCCCACAGGGGAGTAACAGATACGCAGTATTTT

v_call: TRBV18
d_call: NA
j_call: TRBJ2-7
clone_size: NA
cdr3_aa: CASSNPLNTYEQYF
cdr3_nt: TGTGCCAGCTCAAATCCCTTAAACACCTACGAGCAGTACTTC

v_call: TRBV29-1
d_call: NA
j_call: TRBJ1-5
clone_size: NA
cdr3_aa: CSVGGGGNQPQHF
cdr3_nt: TGCAGCGTTGGGGGGGGTGGCAATCAGCCCCAGCATTTT

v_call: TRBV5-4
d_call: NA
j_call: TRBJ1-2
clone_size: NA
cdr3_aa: CASSLGPGQTYGYTF
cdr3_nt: TGTGCCAGCAGCTTGGGGCCCGGACAGACGTATGGCTACACCTTC

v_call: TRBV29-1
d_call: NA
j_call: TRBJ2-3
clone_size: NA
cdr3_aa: CSVETATDTQYF
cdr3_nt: TGCAGCGTAGAAACCGCCACAGATACGCAGTATTTT

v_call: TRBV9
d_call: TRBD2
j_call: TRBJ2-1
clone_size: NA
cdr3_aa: CASSVVGLAGGNEQFF
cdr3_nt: TGTGCCAGCAGCGTAGTAGGACTAGCGGGGGGCAATGAGCAGTTCTTC

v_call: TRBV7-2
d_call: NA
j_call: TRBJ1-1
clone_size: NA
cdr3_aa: CASSWMIGTANTEAFF
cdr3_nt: TGTGCCAGCAGCTGGATGATCGGGACGGCGAACACTGAAGCTTTCTTT

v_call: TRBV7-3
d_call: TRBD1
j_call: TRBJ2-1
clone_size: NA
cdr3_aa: CASSLGTGVSYNEQFF
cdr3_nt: TGTGCCAGCAGCCTCGGGACAGGGGTCAGCTACAATGAGCAGTTCTTC

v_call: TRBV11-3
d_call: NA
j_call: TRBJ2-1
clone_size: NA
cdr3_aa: CASSLDLTDEQFF
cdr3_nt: TGTGCCAGCAGCTTAGATCTTACGGATGAGCAGTTCTTC

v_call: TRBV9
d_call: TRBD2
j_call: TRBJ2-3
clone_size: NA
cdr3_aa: CASSAAGTISTDTQYF
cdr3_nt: TGTGCCAGCAGCGCCGCCGGGACTATATCCACAGATACGCAGTATTTT

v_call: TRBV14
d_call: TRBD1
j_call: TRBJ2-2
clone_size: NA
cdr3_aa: CASSRLGQGVTGELFF
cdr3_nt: TGTGCCAGCAGCCGCCTGGGACAGGGGGTTACCGGGGAGCTGTTTTTT

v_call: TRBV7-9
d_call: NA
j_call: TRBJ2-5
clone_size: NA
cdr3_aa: CASSLLSTQYF
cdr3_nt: TGTGCCAGCAGCTTATTATCGACCCAGTACTTC

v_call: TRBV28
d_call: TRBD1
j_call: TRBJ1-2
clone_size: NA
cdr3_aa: CASSSHRGRWYGYTF
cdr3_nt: TGTGCCAGCAGTTCCCACAGGGGGCGATGGTATGGCTACACCTTC

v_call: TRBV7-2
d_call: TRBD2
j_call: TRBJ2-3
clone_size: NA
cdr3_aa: CASSSGLAGGTDTQYF
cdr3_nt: TGTGCCAGCAGCTCTGGACTAGCGGGTGGCACAGATACGCAGTATTTT

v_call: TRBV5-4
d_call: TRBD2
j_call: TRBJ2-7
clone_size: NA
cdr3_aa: CASSYPSGSSPYEQYF
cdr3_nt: TGTGCCAGCAGTTATCCTAGCGGGAGCTCACCCTACGAGCAGTACTTC

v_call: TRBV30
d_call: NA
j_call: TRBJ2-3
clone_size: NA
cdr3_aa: CAWSVAGTDTQYF
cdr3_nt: TGTGCCTGGAGTGTAGCAGGCACAGATACGCAGTATTTT

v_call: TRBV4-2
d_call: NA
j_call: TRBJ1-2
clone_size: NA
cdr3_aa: CASSPGTLGGYTF
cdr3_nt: TGTGCCAGCAGCCCCGGGACCCTCGGAGGCTACACCTTC

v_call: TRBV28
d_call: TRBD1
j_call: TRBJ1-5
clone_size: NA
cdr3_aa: CASSLGGTANQPQHF
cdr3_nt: TGTGCCAGCAGTTTAGGTGGGACAGCGAATCAGCCCCAGCATTTT

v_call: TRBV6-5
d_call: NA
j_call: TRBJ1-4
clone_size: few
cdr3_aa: CASSLQGPDEKLFF
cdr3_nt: TGTGCCAGCAGTCTACAGGGTCCGGATGAAAAACTGTTTTTT

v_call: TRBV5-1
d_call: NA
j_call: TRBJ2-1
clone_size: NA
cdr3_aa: CASSLTGLGEQFF
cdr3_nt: TGCGCCAGCAGCTTAACAGGGTTGGGTGAGCAGTTCTTC

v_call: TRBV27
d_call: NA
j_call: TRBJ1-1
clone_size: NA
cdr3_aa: CASSSTGRWVNTEAFF
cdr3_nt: TGTGCCAGCAGTTCCACAGGGAGGTGGGTGAACACTGAAGCTTTCTTT

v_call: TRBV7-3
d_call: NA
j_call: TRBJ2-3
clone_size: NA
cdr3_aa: CASSSDPSTDTQYF
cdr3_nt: TGTGCCAGCAGCTCCGATCCTAGCACAGATACGCAGTATTTT

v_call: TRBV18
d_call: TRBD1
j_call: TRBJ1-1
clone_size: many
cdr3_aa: CASSPGTGFTEAFF
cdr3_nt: TGTGCCAGCTCACCAGGGACAGGGTTCACTGAAGCTTTCTTT

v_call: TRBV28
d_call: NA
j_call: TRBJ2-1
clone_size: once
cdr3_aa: CASTSPGGNNEQFF
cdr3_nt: TGTGCCAGCACTTCCCCGGGCGGGAACAATGAGCAGTTCTTC

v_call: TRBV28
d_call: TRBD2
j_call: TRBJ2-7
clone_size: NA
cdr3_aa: CASSLVRLRLASSYEQYF
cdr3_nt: TGTGCCAGCAGTTTAGTTCGGTTGAGACTAGCGTCCTCCTACGAGCAGTACTTC

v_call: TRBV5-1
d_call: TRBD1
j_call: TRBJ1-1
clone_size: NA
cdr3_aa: CASSPQGDTEAFF
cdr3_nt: TGCGCCAGCAGCCCTCAGGGGGACACTGAAGCTTTCTTT

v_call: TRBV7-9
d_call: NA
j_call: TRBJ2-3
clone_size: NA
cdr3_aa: CASSLALPRAQYF
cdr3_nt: TGTGCCAGCAGCTTAGCGCTGCCCCGAGCGCAGTATTTT

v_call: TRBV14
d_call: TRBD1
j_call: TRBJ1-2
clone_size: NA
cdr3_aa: CASSHIRDRNYGYTF
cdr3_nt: TGTGCCAGCAGCCACATCCGGGACAGAAACTATGGCTACACCTTC

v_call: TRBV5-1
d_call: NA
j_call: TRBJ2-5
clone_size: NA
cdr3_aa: CASSLTSLQETQYF
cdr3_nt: TGCGCCAGCAGCTTGACTAGCCTACAAGAGACCCAGTACTTC

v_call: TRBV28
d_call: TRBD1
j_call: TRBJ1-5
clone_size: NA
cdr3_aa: CASSGTGESQPQHF
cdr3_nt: TGTGCCAGCAGTGGGACAGGGGAGAGCCAGCCCCAGCATTTT

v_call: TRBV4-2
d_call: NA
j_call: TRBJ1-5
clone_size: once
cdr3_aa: CASSSTTGPEAQHF
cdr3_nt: TGTGCCAGCAGCTCTACTACAGGGCCAGAGGCCCAGCATTTT

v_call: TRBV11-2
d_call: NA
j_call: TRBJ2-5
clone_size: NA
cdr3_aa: CASSLDLRPSETQYF
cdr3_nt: TGTGCCAGCAGCTTAGATCTCCGTCCCTCAGAGACCCAGTACTTC

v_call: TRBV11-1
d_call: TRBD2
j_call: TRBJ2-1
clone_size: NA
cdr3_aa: CASSPGLADYNEQFF
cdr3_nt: TGTGCCAGCAGCCCGGGACTAGCGGACTACAATGAGCAGTTCTTC

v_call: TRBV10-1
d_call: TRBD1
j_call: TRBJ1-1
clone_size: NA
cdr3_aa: CASSALKPGQGAWTEAFF
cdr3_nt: TGCGCCAGCAGTGCCCTGAAACCGGGACAGGGAGCGTGGACTGAAGCTTTCTTT

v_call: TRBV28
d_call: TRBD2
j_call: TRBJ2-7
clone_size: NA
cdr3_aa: CAIRTSGKYEQYF
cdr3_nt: TGTGCCATCAGGACTAGCGGGAAGTACGAGCAGTACTTC

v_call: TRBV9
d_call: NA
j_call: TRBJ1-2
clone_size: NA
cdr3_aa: CASSSGTLSGYTF
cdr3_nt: TGTGCCAGCAGCTCCGGGACACTCTCTGGCTACACCTTC

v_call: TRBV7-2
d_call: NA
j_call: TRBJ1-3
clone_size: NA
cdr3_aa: CASSLGPNAGNTIYF
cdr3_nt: TGTGCCAGCAGCTTAGGACCTAACGCTGGAAACACCATATATTTT

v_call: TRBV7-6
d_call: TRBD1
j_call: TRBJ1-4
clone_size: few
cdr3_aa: CASSLVPQGGNEKLFF
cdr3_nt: TGTGCCAGCAGCTTAGTCCCACAGGGGGGGAATGAAAAACTGTTTTTT

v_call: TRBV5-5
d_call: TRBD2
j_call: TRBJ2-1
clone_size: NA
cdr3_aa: CASSATSGRDNEQFF
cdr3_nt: TGTGCCAGCAGCGCTACTAGCGGGAGGGACAATGAGCAGTTCTTC

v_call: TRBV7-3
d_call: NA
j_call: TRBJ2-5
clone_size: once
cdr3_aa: CASSLTGQSQETQYF
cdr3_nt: TGTGCCAGCAGCTTAACTGGACAGTCCCAAGAGACCCAGTACTTC

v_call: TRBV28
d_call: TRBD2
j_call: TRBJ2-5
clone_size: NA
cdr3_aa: CASSQAGVGGETQYF
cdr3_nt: TGTGCCAGCAGCCAAGCGGGGGTTGGGGGGGAGACCCAGTACTTC

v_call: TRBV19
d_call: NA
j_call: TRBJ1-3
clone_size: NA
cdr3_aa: CASSIGQSSGNTIYF
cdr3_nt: TGTGCCAGTAGTATCGGACAGAGCTCTGGAAACACCATATATTTT

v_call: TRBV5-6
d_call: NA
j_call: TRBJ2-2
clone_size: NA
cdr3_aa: CASSLAGIAGELFF
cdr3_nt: TGTGCCAGCAGCTTGGCAGGGATCGCCGGGGAGCTGTTTTTT

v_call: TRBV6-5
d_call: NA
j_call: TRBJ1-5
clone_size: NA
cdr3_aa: CASSYSPGRGQPQHF
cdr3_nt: TGTGCCAGCAGTTACTCTCCAGGGAGGGGTCAGCCCCAGCATTTT

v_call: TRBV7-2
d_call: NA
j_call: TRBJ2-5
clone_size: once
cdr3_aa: CASSLDGNTETQYF
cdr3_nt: TGTGCCAGCAGCTTAGACGGGAACACAGAGACCCAGTACTTC

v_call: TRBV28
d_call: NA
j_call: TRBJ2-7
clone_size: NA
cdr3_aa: CASLQGGPQIYEQYF
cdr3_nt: TGTGCCAGCCTCCAAGGGGGACCCCAGATCTACGAGCAGTACTTC

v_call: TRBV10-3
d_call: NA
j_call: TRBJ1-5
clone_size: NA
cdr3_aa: CAISAQGNNQPQHF
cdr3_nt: TGTGCCATCAGTGCACAGGGTAACAATCAGCCCCAGCATTTT

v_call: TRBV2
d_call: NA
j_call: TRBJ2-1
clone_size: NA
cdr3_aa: CASSVLGLLNEQFF
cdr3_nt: TGTGCCAGCAGTGTCCTTGGACTCCTCAATGAGCAGTTCTTC

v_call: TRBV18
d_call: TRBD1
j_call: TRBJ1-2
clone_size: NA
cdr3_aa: CASSYTRMTGIDGYTF
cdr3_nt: TGTGCCAGCTCATACACACGAATGACAGGGATCGATGGCTACACCTTC

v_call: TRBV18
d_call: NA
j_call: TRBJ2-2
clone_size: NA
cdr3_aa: CASSLDTGELFF
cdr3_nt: TGTGCCAGCTCACTCGACACCGGGGAGCTGTTTTTT

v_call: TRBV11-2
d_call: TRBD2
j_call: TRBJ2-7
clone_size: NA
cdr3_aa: CASSYGLAYKSYEQYF
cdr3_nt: TGTGCCAGCAGCTACGGACTAGCGTACAAATCCTACGAGCAGTACTTC

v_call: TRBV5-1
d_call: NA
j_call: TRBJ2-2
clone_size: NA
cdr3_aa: CASGIDPGLLGELFF
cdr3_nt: TGCGCCAGCGGGATCGATCCGGGGTTACTCGGGGAGCTGTTTTTT

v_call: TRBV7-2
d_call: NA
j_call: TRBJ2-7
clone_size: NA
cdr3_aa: CASSPLETYEQYF
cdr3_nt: TGTGCCAGCAGCCCCCTAGAAACCTACGAGCAGTACTTC

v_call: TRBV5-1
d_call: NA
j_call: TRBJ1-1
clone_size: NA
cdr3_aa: CASSLFEGVAEAFF
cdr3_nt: TGCGCCAGCAGCTTGTTTGAGGGAGTGGCTGAAGCTTTCTTT